This T cell receptor (beta chain) originates from a study of T cells in Graves' hyperthyroidism and ophthalmopathy. This CDR3 spans 13 amino acids. The germline V gene has CDR1 WNHNN and CDR2 SYGVQD (reference sequence). Amplified TCR beta CDR3 regions derived from RNA transcripts. The TCR CDR3 was amplified in a first-round RT-PCR using the HTBI primer set. TCRdb independently ran MiXCR on the multiplex PCR reads; one entry per CDR3 protein. This table has around 620,000 distinct CDR3 sequences, approximately 44% appearing once. Study observations and caveats: From stable hyperthyroidism, ophthalmopathy was separated by a 13 V-J model.

Note on this clonotype: Its antigen remains unidentified. A read error may explain this, as a much larger clone is one base away.

Exclusion of patients followed from uncontrolled infection, other autoimmune disease, pregnancy or lactation. The sequencing input was peripheral blood or thyroid tissue (not recorded which). This TCR was sampled from an adult woman with Graves' disease, either hyperthyroidism or ophthalmopathy (not recorded which). V and J are TRBV10-1 and TRBJ1-1; D is ambiguous. For the CDR3, the DNA is TGTGCCGGCAGTGAAAAGGAGAACACTGAAGCTTTCTTT. It yields the protein CAGSEKENTEAFF.